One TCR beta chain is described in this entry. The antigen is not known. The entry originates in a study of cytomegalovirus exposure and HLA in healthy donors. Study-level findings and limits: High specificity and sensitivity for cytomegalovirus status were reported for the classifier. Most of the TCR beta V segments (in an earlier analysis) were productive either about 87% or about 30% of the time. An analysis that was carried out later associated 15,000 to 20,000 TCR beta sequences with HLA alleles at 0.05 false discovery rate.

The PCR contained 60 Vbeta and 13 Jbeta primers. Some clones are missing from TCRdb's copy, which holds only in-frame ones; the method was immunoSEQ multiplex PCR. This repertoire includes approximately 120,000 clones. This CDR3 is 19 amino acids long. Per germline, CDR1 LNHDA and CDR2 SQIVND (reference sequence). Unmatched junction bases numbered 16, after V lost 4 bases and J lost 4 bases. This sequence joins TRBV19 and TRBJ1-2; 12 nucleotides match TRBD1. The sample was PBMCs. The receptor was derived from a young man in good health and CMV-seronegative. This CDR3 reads CASSKSPWDRGLFGYGYTF. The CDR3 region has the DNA TGTGCCAGTAGTAAAAGCCCCTGGGACAGGGGGCTTTTCGGCTATGGCTACACCTTC.